This T cell receptor (beta chain) was retrieved from a study of T-cell reconstitution after alpha-beta-depleted transplantation in children. This clonotype showed up many times. Unique molecular identifiers were incorporated during preparation of the TCRbeta library. TCRdb called the PCR reads again in MiXCR, with one record for every CDR3 protein. Here the sample spans around 680,000 distinct CDR3 sequences, 16% being singletons. The CDR3 is made up of 15 amino acids. Germline loops: CDR1 DFQATT, CDR2 SNEGSKA (reference sequence). Germline trimming cut 2 bases from V and 7 bases from J; bases unmatched to any gene: 9.

This specimen was PBMCs from the stem cell graft donor, taken from the stem cell graft. The V and J genes are TRBV20-1 and TRBJ2-1; 9 nucleotides line up with TRBD1. This receptor was taken from a human donor who donated a stem cell graft to a child with acute myeloid leukemia. CDR3 coding DNA: TGCAGTGCTAGAACCGGACAGGGGTCCATGAATGAGCAGTTCTTC. Amino acids: CSARTGQGSMNEQFF.